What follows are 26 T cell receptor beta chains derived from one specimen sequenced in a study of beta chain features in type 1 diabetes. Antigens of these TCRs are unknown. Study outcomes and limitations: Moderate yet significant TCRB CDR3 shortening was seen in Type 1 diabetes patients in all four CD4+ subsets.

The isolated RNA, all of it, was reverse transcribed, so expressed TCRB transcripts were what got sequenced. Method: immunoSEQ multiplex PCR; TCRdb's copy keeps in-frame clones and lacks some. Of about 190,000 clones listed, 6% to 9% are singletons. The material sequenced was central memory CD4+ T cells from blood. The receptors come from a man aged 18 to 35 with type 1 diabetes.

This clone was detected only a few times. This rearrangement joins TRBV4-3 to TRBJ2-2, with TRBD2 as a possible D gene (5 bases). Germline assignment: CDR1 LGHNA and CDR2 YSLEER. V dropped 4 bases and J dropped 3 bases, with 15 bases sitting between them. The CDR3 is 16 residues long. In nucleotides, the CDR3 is TGCGCCAGCAGCCTGGAGGTTGCCCTGGACACCGGGGAGCTGTTTTTT. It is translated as CASSLEVALDTGELFF.

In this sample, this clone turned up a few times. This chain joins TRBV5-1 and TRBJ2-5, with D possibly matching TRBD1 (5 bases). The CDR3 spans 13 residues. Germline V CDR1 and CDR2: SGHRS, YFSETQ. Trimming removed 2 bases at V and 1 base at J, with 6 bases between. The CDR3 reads CASSFGAQETQYF. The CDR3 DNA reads TGCGCCAGCAGCTTTGGGGCCCAAGAGACCCAGTACTTC.

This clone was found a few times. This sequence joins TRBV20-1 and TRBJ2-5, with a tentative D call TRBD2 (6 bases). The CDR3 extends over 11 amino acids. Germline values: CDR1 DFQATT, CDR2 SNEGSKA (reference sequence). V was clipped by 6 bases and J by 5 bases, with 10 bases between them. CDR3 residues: CSAYRGETQYF. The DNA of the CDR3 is TGCAGTGCGTACCGGGGGGAGACCCAGTACTTC.

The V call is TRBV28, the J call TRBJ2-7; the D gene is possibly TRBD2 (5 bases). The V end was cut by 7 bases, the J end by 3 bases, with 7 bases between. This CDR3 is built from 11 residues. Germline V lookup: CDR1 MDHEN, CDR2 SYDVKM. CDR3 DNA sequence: TGTGCCAGCACCGGGGACTACGAGCAGTACTTC. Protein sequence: CASTGDYEQYF.

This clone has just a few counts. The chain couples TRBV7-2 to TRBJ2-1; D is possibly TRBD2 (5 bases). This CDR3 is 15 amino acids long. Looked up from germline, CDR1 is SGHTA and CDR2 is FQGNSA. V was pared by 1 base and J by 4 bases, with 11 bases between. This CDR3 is CASSLGRGQYNEQFF. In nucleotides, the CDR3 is TGTGCCAGCAGCTTAGGGCGCGGGCAGTACAATGAGCAGTTCTTC. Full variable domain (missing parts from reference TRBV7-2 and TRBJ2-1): GAGVSQSPSNKVTEKGKDVELRCDPISGHTALYWYRQSLGQGLEFLIYFQGNSAPDKSGLPSDRFSAERTGGSVSTLTIQRTQQEDSAVYLCASSLGRGQYNEQFFGPGTRLTVL.

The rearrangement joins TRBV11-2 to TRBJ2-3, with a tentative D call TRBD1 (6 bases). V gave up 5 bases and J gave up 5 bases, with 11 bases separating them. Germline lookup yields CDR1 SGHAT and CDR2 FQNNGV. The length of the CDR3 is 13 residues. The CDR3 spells CASSPGVQDTQYF. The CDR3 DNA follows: TGTGCCAGCAGCCCAGGGGTCCAAGATACGCAGTATTTT.

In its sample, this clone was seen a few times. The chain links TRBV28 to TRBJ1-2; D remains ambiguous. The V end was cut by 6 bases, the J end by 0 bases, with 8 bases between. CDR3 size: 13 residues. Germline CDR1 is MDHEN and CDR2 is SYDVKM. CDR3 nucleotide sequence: TGTGCCAGCAGACTACCCACTAACTATGGCTACACCTTC. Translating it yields CASRLPTNYGYTF.

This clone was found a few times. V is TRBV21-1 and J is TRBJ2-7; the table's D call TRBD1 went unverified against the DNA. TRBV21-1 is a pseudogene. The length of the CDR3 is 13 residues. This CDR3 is CASSYVDSLEQYF. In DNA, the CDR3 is TGTGCCAGCAGCTACGTGGACAGCCTCGAGCAGTACTTC.

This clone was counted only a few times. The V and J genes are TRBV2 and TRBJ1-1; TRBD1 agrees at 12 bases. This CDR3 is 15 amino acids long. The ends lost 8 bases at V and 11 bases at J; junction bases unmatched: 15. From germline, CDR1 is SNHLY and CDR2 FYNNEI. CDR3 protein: CASPPPGTGGRGAFF. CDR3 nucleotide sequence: TGTGCCAGCCCGCCCCCCGGGACAGGGGGCCGGGGGGCTTTCTTT.

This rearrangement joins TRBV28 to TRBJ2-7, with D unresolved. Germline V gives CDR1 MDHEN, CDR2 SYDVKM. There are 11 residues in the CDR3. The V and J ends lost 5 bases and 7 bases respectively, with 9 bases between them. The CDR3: CASSTTREQYF. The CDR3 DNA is TGTGCCAGCAGTACGACACGGGAGCAGTACTTC.

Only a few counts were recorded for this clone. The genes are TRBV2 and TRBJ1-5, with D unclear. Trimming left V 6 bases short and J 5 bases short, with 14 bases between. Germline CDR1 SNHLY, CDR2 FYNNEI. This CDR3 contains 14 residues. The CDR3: CASRREGGDQPQHF. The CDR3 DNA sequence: TGTGCCAGCAGGCGGGAGGGAGGAGATCAGCCCCAGCATTTT.

The CDR3 nucleotides are TGTGCCAGCAGTTACCGTCCCGGGACAGGGGGCGAGCAGTACTTC. Encoded protein: CASSYRPGTGGEQYF. The chain has TRBV6-5 and TRBJ2-7, with 11 positions matching TRBD1. The CDR3 runs 15 residues. Unmatched junction bases numbered 6, after V lost 2 bases and J lost 6 bases. Germline CDR1 MNHEY, CDR2 SVGAGI.

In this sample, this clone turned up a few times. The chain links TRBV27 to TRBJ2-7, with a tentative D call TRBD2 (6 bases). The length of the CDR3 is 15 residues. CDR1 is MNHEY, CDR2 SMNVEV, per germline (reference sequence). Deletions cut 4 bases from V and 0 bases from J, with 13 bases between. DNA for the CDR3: TGTGCCAGCAGTTCTCTTGGAGGGGCCTCCTACGAGCAGTACTTC. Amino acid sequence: CASSSLGGASYEQYF.

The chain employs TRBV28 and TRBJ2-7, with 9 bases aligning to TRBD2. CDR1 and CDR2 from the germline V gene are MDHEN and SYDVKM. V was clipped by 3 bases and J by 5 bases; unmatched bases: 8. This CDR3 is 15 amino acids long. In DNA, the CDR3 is TGTGCCAGCAGTTTCCTATCTAGCGGGAACCACGAGCAGTACTTC. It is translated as CASSFLSSGNHEQYF.

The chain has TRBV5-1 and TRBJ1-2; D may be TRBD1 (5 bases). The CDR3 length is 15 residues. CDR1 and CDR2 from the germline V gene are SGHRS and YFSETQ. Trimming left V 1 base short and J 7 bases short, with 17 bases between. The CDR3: CASSLRAGQGGGYTF. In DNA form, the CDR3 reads TGCGCCAGCAGCTTGAGGGCAGGGCAGGGTGGTGGCTACACCTTC.

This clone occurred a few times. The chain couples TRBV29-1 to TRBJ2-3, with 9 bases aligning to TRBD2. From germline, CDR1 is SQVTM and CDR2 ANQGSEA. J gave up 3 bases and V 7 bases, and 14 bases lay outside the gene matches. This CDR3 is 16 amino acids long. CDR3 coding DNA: TGCAGCGCCTCTATAGTGGCTAGCGGGGTAACAGATACGCAGTATTTT. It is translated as CSASIVASGVTDTQYF.

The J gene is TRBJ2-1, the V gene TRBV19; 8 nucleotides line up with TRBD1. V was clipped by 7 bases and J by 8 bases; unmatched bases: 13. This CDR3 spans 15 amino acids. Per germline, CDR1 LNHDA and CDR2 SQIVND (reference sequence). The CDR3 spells CASNVRTGWYDEQFF. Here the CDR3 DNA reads TGTGCCAGTAACGTCCGGACAGGGTGGTACGATGAGCAGTTCTTC.

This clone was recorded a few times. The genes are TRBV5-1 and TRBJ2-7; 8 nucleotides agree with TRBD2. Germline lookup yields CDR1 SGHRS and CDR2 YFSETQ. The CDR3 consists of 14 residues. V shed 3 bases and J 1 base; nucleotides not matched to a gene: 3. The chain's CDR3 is CASSSLAGSYEQYF. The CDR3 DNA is TGCGCCAGCAGCTCCTTAGCGGGATCCTACGAGCAGTACTTC.

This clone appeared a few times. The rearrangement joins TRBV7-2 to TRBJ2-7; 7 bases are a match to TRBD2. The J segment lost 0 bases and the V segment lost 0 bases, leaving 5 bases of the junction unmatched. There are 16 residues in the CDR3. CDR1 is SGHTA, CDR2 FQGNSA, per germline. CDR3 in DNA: TGTGCCAGCAGCTTAGCTGGCGGGGGAAGCTCCTACGAGCAGTACTTC. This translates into CASSLAGGGSSYEQYF. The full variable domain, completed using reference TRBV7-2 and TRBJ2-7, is GAGVSQSPSNKVTEKGKDVELRCDPISGHTALYWYRQSLGQGLEFLIYFQGNSAPDKSGLPSDRFSAERTGGSVSTLTIQRTQQEDSAVYLCASSLAGGGSSYEQYFGPGTRLTVT.

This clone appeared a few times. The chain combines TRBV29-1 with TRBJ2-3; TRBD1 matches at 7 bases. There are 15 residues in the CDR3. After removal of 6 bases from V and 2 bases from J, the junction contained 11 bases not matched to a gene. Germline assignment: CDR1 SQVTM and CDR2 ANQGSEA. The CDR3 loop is CSVGMGTAYTDTQYF. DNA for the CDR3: TGCAGCGTGGGGATGGGGACAGCATACACAGATACGCAGTATTTT.

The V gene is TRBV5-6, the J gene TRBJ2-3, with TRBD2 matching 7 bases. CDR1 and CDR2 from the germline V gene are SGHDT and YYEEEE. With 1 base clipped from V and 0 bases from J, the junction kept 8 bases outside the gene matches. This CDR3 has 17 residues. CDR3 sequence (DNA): TGTGCCAGCAGCTTGAGAGCCAGCGGGGCAAGCACAGATACGCAGTATTTT. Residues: CASSLRASGASTDTQYF.

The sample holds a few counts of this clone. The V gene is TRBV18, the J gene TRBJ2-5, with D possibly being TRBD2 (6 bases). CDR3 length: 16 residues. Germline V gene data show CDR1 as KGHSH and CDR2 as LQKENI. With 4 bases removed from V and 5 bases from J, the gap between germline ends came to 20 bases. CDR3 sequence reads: CASSRKAEAGGETQYF. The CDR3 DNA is TGTGCCAGCTCACGAAAGGCTGAGGCAGGAGGGGAGACCCAGTACTTC.

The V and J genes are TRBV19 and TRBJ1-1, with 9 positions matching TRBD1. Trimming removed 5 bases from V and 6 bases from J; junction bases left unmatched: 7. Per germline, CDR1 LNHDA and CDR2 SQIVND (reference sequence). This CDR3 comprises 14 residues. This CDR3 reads CASSPRDRGSEAFF. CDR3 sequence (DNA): TGTGCCAGTAGTCCCCGTGACAGGGGGTCTGAAGCTTTCTTT.

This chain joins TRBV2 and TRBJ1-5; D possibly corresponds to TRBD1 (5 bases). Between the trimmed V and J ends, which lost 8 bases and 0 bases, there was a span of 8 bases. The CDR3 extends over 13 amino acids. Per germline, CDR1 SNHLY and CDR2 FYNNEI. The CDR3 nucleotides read TGTGCCAGCTCGACAGATAGCAATCAGCCCCAGCATTTT. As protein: CASSTDSNQPQHF. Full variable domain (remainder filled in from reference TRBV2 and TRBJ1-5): EPEVTQTPSHQVTQMGQEVILRCVPISNHLYFYWYRQILGQKVEFLVSFYNNEISEKSEIFDDQFSVERPDGSNFTLKIRSTKLEDSAMYFCASSTDSNQPQHFGDGTRLSIL.

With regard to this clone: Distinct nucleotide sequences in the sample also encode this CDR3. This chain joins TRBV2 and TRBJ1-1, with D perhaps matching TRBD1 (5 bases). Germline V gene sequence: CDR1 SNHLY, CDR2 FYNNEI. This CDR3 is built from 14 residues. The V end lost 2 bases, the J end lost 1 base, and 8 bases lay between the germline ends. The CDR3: CASSEQGRNTEAFF. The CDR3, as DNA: TGTGCCAGCAGTGAACAGGGAAGGAACACTGAAGCTTTCTTT.

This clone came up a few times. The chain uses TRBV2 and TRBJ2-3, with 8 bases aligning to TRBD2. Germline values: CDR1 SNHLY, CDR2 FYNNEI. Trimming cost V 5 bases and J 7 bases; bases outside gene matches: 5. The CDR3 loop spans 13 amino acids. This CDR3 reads CASSPGTSYTQYF. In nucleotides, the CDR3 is TGTGCCAGCAGTCCCGGGACTAGTTATACGCAGTATTTT.